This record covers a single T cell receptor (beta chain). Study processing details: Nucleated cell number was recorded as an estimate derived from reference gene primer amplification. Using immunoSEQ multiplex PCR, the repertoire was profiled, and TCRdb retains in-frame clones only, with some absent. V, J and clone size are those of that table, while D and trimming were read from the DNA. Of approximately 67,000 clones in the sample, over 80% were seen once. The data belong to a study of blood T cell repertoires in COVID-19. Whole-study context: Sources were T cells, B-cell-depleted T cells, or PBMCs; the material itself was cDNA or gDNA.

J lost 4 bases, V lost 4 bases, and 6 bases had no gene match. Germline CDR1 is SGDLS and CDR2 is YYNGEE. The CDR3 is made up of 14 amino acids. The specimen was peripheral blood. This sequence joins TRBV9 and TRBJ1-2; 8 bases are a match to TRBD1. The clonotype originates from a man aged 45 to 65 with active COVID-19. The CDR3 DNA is TGTGCCAGCAGCCTGACAGGGGTGACCTATGGCTACACCTTC. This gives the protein CASSLTGVTYGYTF.